These 28 T cell receptor beta chains share one sample of origin, sequenced in a study of blood T cell repertoires in COVID-19. Sequencing was performed with immunoSEQ multiplex PCR; in TCRdb, only in-frame clones are kept and a portion is missing. In the table there are 48,000 or so clones, over 75% of which are singletons. The sample taken for sequencing was peripheral blood. The receptors come from an older woman with acute or convalescent COVID-19.

This chain uses TRBV13 with TRBJ2-3; 7 nucleotides agree with TRBD1. CDR1 is PRHDT, CDR2 FYEKMQ, per germline (reference sequence). The CDR3 is 16 amino acids. V lost 5 bases and J lost 7; bases outside the gene matches: 15. The CDR3 loop is CASSPNRGEGGHTQYF. CDR3 DNA sequence: TGTGCCAGCAGCCCAAACAGGGGTGAGGGCGGGCATACGCAGTATTTT.

This clone was seen only a few times. The chain carries TRBV29-1 and TRBJ1-1; D remains unclear. The germline V gene has CDR1 SQVTM and CDR2 ANQGSEA. Trimming took 6 bases from V and 7 from J, leaving 12 bases between them. CDR3 length: 11 residues. In nucleotides, the CDR3 is TGCAGCGTAGAGAAAGGCGGTGAAGCTTTCTTT. This codes for CSVEKGGEAFF.

The chain uses TRBV20-1 and TRBJ1-1; D is ambiguous. Trimming took 7 bases from V and 6 from J, leaving 12 bases between them. The germline V gene encodes CDR1 DFQATT and CDR2 SNEGSKA (reference sequence). The CDR3 consists of 11 residues. The CDR3 is CSVIRGAEAFF. The CDR3 nucleotides are TGCAGTGTCATACGAGGCGCTGAAGCTTTCTTT.

This sequence joins TRBV6-5 and TRBJ1-1, with unresolved D. The CDR3 has 15 residues. Germline V gene data show CDR1 as MNHEY and CDR2 as SVGAGI. V was shortened by 6 bases and J by 1 base, with 15 bases between the two germline ends. CDR3 in DNA: TGTGCCAGCAGGCCCGGGTTTGCGGCGAACACTGAAGCTTTCTTT. Residues: CASRPGFAANTEAFF.

The CDR3 reads CASSLVIDTQYF. The CDR3 nucleotides read TGTGCCAGCAGCTTAGTTATAGATACGCAGTATTTT. The chain recombines TRBV7-2 with TRBJ2-3; D is unresolved. Deletions cut 1 base from V and 5 bases from J, with 4 bases between. The CDR3 consists of 12 residues. Germline V gene lookup returns CDR1 SGHTA and CDR2 FQGNSA.

This sequence joins TRBV9 and TRBJ2-1; 8 bases fit TRBD2. CDR3 length equals 16 residues. V lost 0 bases, J lost 8 bases, and 10 bases stayed unmatched. Germline loops: CDR1 SGDLS, CDR2 YYNGEE. The CDR3 DNA follows: TGTGCCAGCAGCGTAGGAGCGGGAGACTCTAGCGATGAGCAGTTCTTC. Protein: CASSVGAGDSSDEQFF.

The chain joins TRBV15 to TRBJ2-7; D is unclear. V shed 4 bases and J shed 8 bases, with 15 bases lying between them. The CDR3 is 13 amino acids. Germline V gene lookup returns CDR1 LNHNV and CDR2 YYDKDF (reference sequence). This chain's CDR3 is CATSTGRPEKQYF. The DNA of the CDR3 is TGTGCCACCAGCACCGGCAGGCCAGAGAAGCAGTACTTC.

The gene calls are TRBV7-6 and TRBJ2-2; 8 bases match TRBD1. Germline V gives CDR1 SGHVS, CDR2 FNYEAQ. The CDR3 covers 15 residues. J was trimmed by 1 base and V by 5 bases; bases with no gene match: 3. The CDR3 DNA reads as TGTGCCAGCAGCCCCAGGGGGCTGAACACCGGGGAGCTGTTTTTT. Protein: CASSPRGLNTGELFF.

The chain is built from TRBV18 and TRBJ1-2; no clear D. Germline V gives CDR1 KGHSH, CDR2 LQKENI. V was pared by 5 bases and J by 6 bases, with 19 bases between. The CDR3 consists of 15 residues. Here the CDR3 reads CASSSTFQDFDGYTF. Here the CDR3 DNA reads TGTGCCAGCTCATCCACCTTTCAGGACTTTGATGGCTACACCTTC.

The chain has TRBV6-6 and TRBJ2-5; D uncertain. Germline values: CDR1 MNHNY, CDR2 SVGAGI (reference sequence). The CDR3 runs 11 residues. The DNA of the CDR3 is TGTGCTTCTACCCCGGGAGAGACCCAGTACTTC. This gives the protein CASTPGETQYF.

The V gene is TRBV9, the J gene TRBJ2-5, with 12 nucleotides matching TRBD2. The length of the CDR3 is 16 residues. V was clipped by 6 bases and J by 2 bases; unmatched bases: 8. CDR1 is SGDLS and CDR2 is YYNGEE in the germline V gene. The CDR3 reads CASTSTSGGSQETQYF. CDR3 DNA: TGTGCCAGCACCTCCACTAGCGGGGGGTCTCAAGAGACCCAGTACTTC.

This chain links TRBV10-3 with TRBJ2-1; D unresolved. The germline CDR1 and CDR2 sequences are ENHRY and SYGVKD. Trimming removed 4 bases at V and 0 bases at J, with 7 bases between. The CDR3 contains 14 residues. CDR3 in DNA: TGTGCCATCAGTGTCGCCGGCTCCTACAATGAGCAGTTCTTC. Residues: CAISVAGSYNEQFF.

The chain has TRBV19 and TRBJ1-5, with D possibly matching TRBD1 (5 bases). The germline CDR1 and CDR2 sequences are LNHDA and SQIVND (reference sequence). The V end was cut by 3 bases, the J end by 6 bases, with 15 bases between. The CDR3 covers 15 residues. The CDR3 here is CASSIYGRVSQPQHF. CDR3 coding DNA: TGTGCCAGTAGTATTTACGGCAGGGTAAGTCAGCCCCAGCATTTT.

CDR3 sequence reads: CASSKEEVVRYEQYF. In DNA, the CDR3 is TGTGCCAGCAGCAAAGAAGAGGTTGTCCGCTACGAGCAGTACTTC. This rearrangement joins TRBV21-1 to TRBJ2-7; the table's D call TRBD2 went unverified against the DNA. TRBV21-1 is a documented pseudogene. The CDR3 is 15 amino acids.

The chain joins TRBV23-1 to TRBJ2-2, with TRBD2 identical over 7 bases. TRBV23-1 is an ORF for which the function is uncertain. V trimming: 7 bases; J trimming: 4 bases; junction bases outside the gene matches: 15. The CDR3 sequence is 17 residues long. DNA for the CDR3: TGCGCCAGCATTCCAGAGTGGGAGGGAATATCCACCGGGGAGCTGTTTTTT. Translation: CASIPEWEGISTGELFF.

This chain joins TRBV6-5 and TRBJ2-7; D is unclear. V lost 6 bases to trimming and J lost 5 bases, with 17 bases between them. CDR3 length: 14 amino acids. The V gene's germline CDR1 is MNHEY and CDR2 SVGAGI. In nucleotides, the CDR3 is TGTGCCAGCAGACAAGCCGGAGCAGCCAACGAGCAGTACTTC. This codes for CASRQAGAANEQYF.

This clone occurred a few times. The CDR3 coding sequence is TGTGCCAGCAGCTGGGGACAGAACGACTCACCCCTCCACTTT. Translated: CASSWGQNDSPLHF. This chain links TRBV27 with TRBJ1-6; TRBD1 matches at 7 bases. V shed 6 bases and J 10 bases; nucleotides not matched to a gene: 9. The CDR3 has 14 amino acids. The germline V gene encodes CDR1 MNHEY and CDR2 SMNVEV (reference sequence).

The gene calls are TRBV7-6 and TRBJ1-5, with D uncertain. Germline V gives CDR1 SGHVS, CDR2 FNYEAQ. The CDR3 has 15 amino acids. V lost 2 bases to trimming and J lost 1 base, with 9 bases between them. The CDR3 reads CASSLTDASNQPQHF. The CDR3 DNA reads TGTGCCAGCAGCTTAACAGATGCAAGCAATCAGCCCCAGCATTTT.

The chain links TRBV7-8 to TRBJ1-5, with 7 bases lining up with TRBD1. Per germline, CDR1 SGHVS and CDR2 FQNEAQ. With V trimmed by 5 bases and J by 7 bases, 8 bases remained unmatched. This CDR3 is built from 14 residues. CDR3 amino acids: CASSPKGQIQPQHF. The CDR3 DNA follows: TGTGCCAGCAGCCCGAAGGGACAGATCCAGCCCCAGCATTTT.

The V and J genes are TRBV7-3 and TRBJ1-2, with 7 bases lining up with TRBD1. The CDR3 runs 13 residues. Germline loops: CDR1 SGHTA, CDR2 FQGTGA. The V and J ends lost 3 bases and 8 bases, in that order; junction bases with no gene match: 6. This chain's CDR3 is CASSFTGVRGYTF. The CDR3 DNA reads TGTGCCAGCAGCTTCACAGGGGTGCGAGGCTACACCTTC.

CDR3 DNA: TGTGCCAGCAGTGATCGGACGGGAAACACTGAAGCTTTCTTT. Amino acid sequence: CASSDRTGNTEAFF. The chain uses TRBV6-1 and TRBJ1-1; D is unresolved. Germline CDR1 is MNHNS and CDR2 is SASEGT. V lost 3 bases and J 2 bases, leaving 10 bases between the germline ends. The CDR3 consists of 14 residues.

The rearrangement links TRBV5-1 to TRBJ2-3; possibly TRBD2 for D (6 bases). Germline CDR1 is SGHRS and CDR2 is YFSETQ. There are 15 residues in the CDR3. V was cut by 5 bases and J by 0 bases, with 13 bases left in between. For the CDR3, the DNA is TGCGCCAGCAGGAGGGTAGCGGCTAGCACAGATACGCAGTATTTT. Its translation: CASRRVAASTDTQYF.

This rearrangement joins TRBV5-6 to TRBJ1-5; no clear D gene. CDR1 and CDR2 (germline): SGHDT, YYEEEE. Trimming took 3 bases from V and 0 from J, leaving 4 bases between them. This CDR3 contains 13 residues. DNA for the CDR3: TGTGCCAGCAGCTCCTTTAGCAATCAGCCCCAGCATTTT. Translation: CASSSFSNQPQHF.

The CDR3, as DNA: TGTGCCAGCAGTCGGCGGAGCGGGAGGCAGGCGGATACGCAGTATTTT. Protein sequence: CASSRRSGRQADTQYF. The chain links TRBV7-2 to TRBJ2-3, with TRBD2 matching 9 bases. V dropped 6 bases and J dropped 6; count of bases not matched to a gene: 13. The CDR3 consists of 16 residues. Germline V gene sequence: CDR1 SGHTA, CDR2 FQGNSA. The entire variable domain, with the rest obtained from reference TRBV7-2 and TRBJ2-3, is as follows: GAGVSQSPSNKVTEKGKDVELRCDPISGHTALYWYRQSLGQGLEFLIYFQGNSAPDKSGLPSDRFSAERTGGSVSTLTIQRTQQEDSAVYLCASSRRSGRQADTQYFGPGTRLTVL.

The CDR3: CASSVGRETEAFF. The DNA of the CDR3 is TGTGCCAGTAGTGTCGGCCGGGAAACTGAAGCTTTCTTT. The V gene is TRBV19, the J gene TRBJ1-1; D uncertain. The CDR3 consists of 13 residues. Between the trimmed V and J ends, which lost 5 bases and 5 bases, there was a span of 12 bases. Germline CDR1 and CDR2: LNHDA and SQIVND (reference sequence). The complete variable domain, with remaining parts taken from reference TRBV19 and TRBJ1-1, reads DGGITQSPKYLFRKEGQNVTLSCEQNLNHDAMYWYRQDPGQGLRLIYYSQIVNDFQKGDIAEGYSVSREKKESFPLTVTSAQKNPTAFYLCASSVGRETEAFFGQGTRLTVV.

This clone was observed once. The CDR3 coding sequence is TGTGCCACCAGTGATTTTGGGGCCAAGGAGCAGTTCTTC. Its translation: CATSDFGAKEQFF. The rearrangement uses TRBV24-1 and TRBJ2-1; tentatively, D is TRBD1 (5 bases). The germline gives CDR1 KGHDR, CDR2 SFDVKD. The CDR3 has 13 amino acids. The V end was cut by 1 base, the J end by 10 bases, with 10 bases between.

The V gene is TRBV11-2, the J gene TRBJ1-1; 12 nucleotides match TRBD1. The germline V gene has CDR1 SGHAT and CDR2 FQNNGV. The CDR3 length is 15 residues. V trimming: 3 bases; J trimming: 8 bases; junction bases outside the gene matches: 7. CDR3 sequence reads: CASSFAGTGGPEAFF. The CDR3 DNA sequence: TGTGCCAGCAGCTTCGCCGGGACAGGGGGCCCCGAAGCTTTCTTT.

The gene calls are TRBV15 and TRBJ1-2, with 9 bases that match TRBD1. CDR3 length equals 15 residues. Germline loops: CDR1 LNHNV, CDR2 YYDKDF (reference sequence). V lost 4 bases and J lost 8; bases outside the gene matches: 11. For the CDR3, the DNA is TGTGCCACCAGCAACGATGGGGACAGGGTGGGAGGCTACACCTTC. Translation: CATSNDGDRVGGYTF.